These 8 T cell receptor beta chains came from one sample sequenced in a study of PD-L1 blockade in urothelial cancer. Profiling relied on immunoSEQ multiplex PCR, and the TCRdb table lists in-frame clones only, not all of them. The sample includes tens of thousands of clones, 85% to 90% seen only once; the top ten take over 9%. As for time point: peripheral blood 6 weeks after treatment start. Sequencing was performed on PBMCs, taken around atezolizumab (anti-PD-L1) treatment. All receptors come from a man aged 55 to 70 with urothelial cancer.

The gene calls are TRBV9 and TRBJ2-3; maybe TRBD1 (5 bases). Germline CDR1 SGDLS, CDR2 YYNGEE. Deletions cut 0 bases from V and 4 bases from J, with 9 bases between. The CDR3 sequence is 14 residues long. The CDR3 region has the DNA TGTGCCAGCAGCGTAGTCCAGGGCGCAGATACGCAGTATTTT. This translates into CASSVVQGADTQYF.

The genes are TRBV7-2 and TRBJ1-2; TRBD1 matches at 10 bases. There are 14 residues in the CDR3. CDR1 and CDR2 from the germline V gene are SGHTA and FQGNSA. Trimming took 5 bases from V and 9 from J; bases not matched to a gene: 9. This CDR3 reads CASSPTGTGVRYTF. The CDR3 nucleotides are TGTGCCAGCAGCCCCACCGGGACAGGGGTGCGCTACACCTTC.

The chain links TRBV7-8 to TRBJ2-5; 10 bases match TRBD1. The CDR3 spans 15 residues. CDR1 is SGHVS, CDR2 FQNEAQ, per germline. Trimming took 4 bases from V and 5 from J; bases not matched to a gene: 7. The CDR3 DNA follows: TGTGCCAGCAGCTCCGGGACAGGGGCGGGCGAGACCCAGTACTTC. Residues: CASSSGTGAGETQYF.

The chain employs TRBV27 and TRBJ2-5; 7 nucleotides match TRBD1. From germline, CDR1 is MNHEY and CDR2 SMNVEV (reference sequence). The CDR3 length is 16 residues. V lost 5 bases and J lost 1; bases outside the gene matches: 10. The CDR3 coding sequence is TGTGCCAGCAGTCCGACCTCCCGGACAGGCCAAGAGACCCAGTACTTC. This codes for CASSPTSRTGQETQYF.

The V and J genes are TRBV10-1 and TRBJ2-2; 9 positions agree with TRBD1. This CDR3 spans 13 amino acids. Germline V gene data show CDR1 as WNHNN and CDR2 as SYGVQD (reference sequence). J gave up 4 bases and V 6 bases, and 0 bases lay outside the gene matches. DNA for the CDR3: TGCGCCAGCAGACAGGGGGCCACCGGGGAGCTGTTTTTT. It translates to CASRQGATGELFF.

The chain carries TRBV5-1 and TRBJ1-2; TRBD1 matches 7 bases. CDR1 and CDR2 (germline): SGHRS, YFSETQ. Trimming removed 0 bases from V and 4 bases from J; junction bases left unmatched: 12. The CDR3 is 17 residues long. The CDR3 loop is CASSLGYVRGSIYGYTF. For the CDR3, the DNA is TGCGCCAGCAGCTTGGGCTACGTCAGGGGGTCCATCTATGGCTACACCTTC.

This sequence joins TRBV9 and TRBJ2-1; 7 bases fit TRBD1. The germline V gene encodes CDR1 SGDLS and CDR2 YYNGEE. The V and J ends lost 0 bases and 2 bases, in that order; junction bases with no gene match: 5. CDR3 size: 16 residues. The CDR3, as DNA: TGTGCCAGCAGCGTAGGACGACAGGGTGCCTACAATGAGCAGTTCTTC. Protein product: CASSVGRQGAYNEQFF.

The V and J genes are TRBV5-4 and TRBJ1-1; 7 bases agree with TRBD1. The CDR3 is 16 amino acids. Germline-derived CDR1 and CDR2 are SGHNT and YYREEE (reference sequence). V lost 3 bases to trimming and J lost 4 bases; unmatched junction nucleotides: 12. The CDR3 is CASSSRYRGQGTEAFF. The DNA of the CDR3 is TGTGCCAGCAGCTCCAGATACAGGGGCCAGGGCACTGAAGCTTTCTTT.